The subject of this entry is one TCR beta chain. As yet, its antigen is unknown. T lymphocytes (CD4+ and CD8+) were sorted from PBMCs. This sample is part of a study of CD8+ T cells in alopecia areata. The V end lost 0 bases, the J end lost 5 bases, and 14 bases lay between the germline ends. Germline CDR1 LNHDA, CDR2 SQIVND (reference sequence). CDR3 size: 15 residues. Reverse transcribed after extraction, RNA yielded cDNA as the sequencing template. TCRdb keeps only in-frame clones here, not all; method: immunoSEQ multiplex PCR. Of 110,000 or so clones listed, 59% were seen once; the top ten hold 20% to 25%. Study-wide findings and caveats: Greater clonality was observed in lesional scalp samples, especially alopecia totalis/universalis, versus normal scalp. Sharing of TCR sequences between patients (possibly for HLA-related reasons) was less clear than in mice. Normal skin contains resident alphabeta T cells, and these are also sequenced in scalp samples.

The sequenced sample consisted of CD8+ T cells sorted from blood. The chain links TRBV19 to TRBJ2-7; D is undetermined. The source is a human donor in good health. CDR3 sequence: CASSIELGRYHEQYF. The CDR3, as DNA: TGTGCCAGTAGTATAGAATTGGGCAGGTACCACGAGCAGTACTTC.